The 13 T cell receptor beta chains listed next were all sequenced from one sample in a study of CD8+ T cells in alopecia areata. Isolated RNA was reverse transcribed into cDNA used as the sequencing template. Assay used: immunoSEQ multiplex PCR; TCRdb lists only in-frame clones, some missing. The table shows over 80,000 clones, with roughly 47% occurring only once. Treatment denoted: oral pan-JAK inhibitor, 5-10 mg twice daily. This specimen was CD8+ T cells sorted from blood, taken at week 24, from a patient treated with tofacitinib. The receptors here all came from a human donor with alopecia areata.

V gene TRBV15 combines with J gene TRBJ1-5; tentative D call: TRBD1 (5 bases). Germline lookup yields CDR1 LNHNV and CDR2 YYDKDF (reference sequence). Trimming pared 0 bases from V and 6 bases from J, leaving 12 bases between. The CDR3 totals 15 residues. The CDR3: CATSRDSGPLQPQHF. Written as DNA, the CDR3 is TGTGCCACCAGCAGAGACTCGGGACCACTTCAGCCCCAGCATTTT.

This chain uses TRBV28 with TRBJ2-7; 8 bases agree with TRBD1. Germline CDR1 is MDHEN and CDR2 is SYDVKM. The CDR3 consists of 14 residues. Unmatched junction bases numbered 10, after V lost 6 bases and J lost 6 bases. The CDR3 DNA follows: TGTGCCAGCAGCCTCAGGGGGCAGAGGGCCGAGCAGTACTTC. Translated: CASSLRGQRAEQYF.

This clone was counted between two and nine times. V and J are TRBV5-1 and TRBJ2-7, with 8 bases aligning to TRBD1. V shed 4 bases, J shed 4 bases, and the junction held 7 bases outside the gene matches. Looked up from germline, CDR1 is SGHRS and CDR2 is YFSETQ. This CDR3 is 14 amino acids long. The CDR3 is CASSLRTGRYEQYF. In DNA form, the CDR3 reads TGCGCCAGCAGCCTAAGGACAGGGAGGTACGAGCAGTACTTC.

This sequence joins TRBV7-9 and TRBJ2-2; D unclear. The CDR3 totals 13 residues. V dropped 3 bases and J dropped 6 bases, with 8 bases sitting between them. Germline assignment: CDR1 SEHNR and CDR2 FQNEAQ (reference sequence). Written as DNA, the CDR3 is TGTGCCAGCAGCTTGAAAGCTTCCGGGGAGCTGTTTTTT. Its protein product is CASSLKASGELFF.

V usage is TRBV5-1 and J usage is TRBJ2-3; possibly TRBD1 or TRBD2 for D (7 bases each). V lost 0 bases and J lost 5, with 13 bases in between. The CDR3 is 15 residues long. Germline lookup yields CDR1 SGHRS and CDR2 YFSETQ. CDR3 coding DNA: TGCGCCAGCAGCTTGGAGGCCAGGGGGGGAGATACGCAGTATTTT. Encoded protein: CASSLEARGGDTQYF.

The J gene is TRBJ1-4, the V gene TRBV7-9; TRBD1 matches at 7 bases. The CDR3 covers 12 residues. From germline, CDR1 is SEHNR and CDR2 FQNEAQ (reference sequence). Trimming at V came to 7 bases and at J to 5 bases, leaving 1 base not matched to a gene. The CDR3 reads CASKQGNEKLFF. For the CDR3, the DNA is TGTGCCAGCAAACAGGGGAATGAAAAACTGTTTTTT.

V usage is TRBV9 and J usage is TRBJ2-1, with a weak D call TRBD1 (6 bases). The CDR3 is made up of 18 amino acids. V gave up 1 base and J gave up 6 bases, with 23 bases separating them. Germline V gene data show CDR1 as SGDLS and CDR2 as YYNGEE. The CDR3 sequence: CASSVSGAVVAWVNEQFF. DNA of the CDR3: TGTGCCAGCAGCGTATCAGGGGCGGTGGTAGCTTGGGTCAATGAGCAGTTCTTC.

This clone has just a few counts. This chain connects TRBV4-1 to TRBJ1-2; the D is unclear. The V end lost 6 bases, the J end lost 3 bases, and 11 bases lay between the germline ends. The germline gives CDR1 MGHRA, CDR2 YSYEKL. The CDR3 totals 13 residues. The DNA for the CDR3 is TGCGCCAGCAGGGCCGTTGGGGACTATGGCTACACCTTC. It codes for CASRAVGDYGYTF.

CDR3 in amino acids: CASSVVSSIDEQFF. The CDR3 DNA reads as TGTGCCAGCAGCGTAGTATCCTCTATCGATGAGCAGTTCTTC. The chain is built from TRBV9 and TRBJ2-1; D gene unclear. Germline lookup yields CDR1 SGDLS and CDR2 YYNGEE. CDR3 length equals 14 residues. The germline V and J ends were trimmed by 0 bases and 8 bases, with 12 bases remaining between them.

The chain carries TRBV9 and TRBJ2-1, with 7 bases lining up with TRBD2. CDR1 SGDLS and CDR2 YYNGEE come from the germline V gene. Trimming cost V 3 bases and J 0 bases; bases outside gene matches: 6. The CDR3 totals 16 residues. CDR3 residues: CASSGSSGSSYNEQFF. The CDR3 DNA follows: TGTGCCAGCAGCGGCTCTAGCGGCAGCTCCTACAATGAGCAGTTCTTC. Based on the CDR3 plus reference TRBV9 and TRBJ2-1, the full variable domain is DSGVTQTPKHLITATGQRVTLRCSPRSGDLSVYWYQQSLDQGLQFLIQYYNGEERAKGNILERFSAQQFPDLHSELNLSSLELGDSALYFCASSGSSGSSYNEQFFGPGTRLTVL.

This clone was seen a few times. This rearrangement joins TRBV29-1 to TRBJ1-1; a weak D match, TRBD1 (5 bases). V lost 4 bases, J lost 5 bases, and 11 bases lay in between. CDR1 and CDR2 from the germline V gene are SQVTM and ANQGSEA. The CDR3 sequence is 12 residues long. CDR3 in amino acids: CSVGDPGTEAFF. The CDR3 DNA follows: TGCAGCGTTGGGGACCCGGGGACTGAAGCTTTCTTT.

The V and J genes are TRBV28 and TRBJ2-3; D unclear. The CDR3 is 13 residues long. Germline lookup yields CDR1 MDHEN and CDR2 SYDVKM. V was pared by 5 bases and J by 4 bases, with 10 bases between. The CDR3 loop reads CASSTSGADTQYF. CDR3 nucleotide sequence: TGTGCCAGCAGTACAAGTGGGGCAGATACGCAGTATTTT.

V gene TRBV7-2 combines with J gene TRBJ2-1; TRBD2 aligns across 7 bases. V lost 2 bases and J lost 7; bases outside the gene matches: 8. The CDR3 is 15 residues long. Germline-derived CDR1 and CDR2 are SGHTA and FQGNSA. CDR3 coding DNA: TGTGCCAGCAGCTTACTCGGAGGACTAGGGAATGAGCAGTTCTTC. It codes for CASSLLGGLGNEQFF.